A single T cell receptor beta chain is shown here with its context. Its matching antigen is unknown. V shed 2 bases and J shed 2 bases, with 6 bases lying between them. The length of the CDR3 is 14 residues. CMV status came from CD4+ T cell IFNgamma after overnight CMV lysate stimulation of fresh PBMCs. These data originate in a study of naive and memory T cell subsets. Both TRBC1 and TRBC2 were covered by a beta constant-region primer of two equimolar oligonucleotides. Four rounds of PCR amplified the ligated cDNA using nested alpha and beta constant-region primers plus SP2. A 12-nucleotide UMI and the SP2 primer were added to the cDNA 3' end by oligonucleotide ligation. In TCRdb, the UMI-ligation and nested PCR reads were re-called with MiXCR into one record per CDR3 protein. The table includes roughly 83,000 distinct CDR3 sequences, around 11% detected once. Whole-study findings and limits: In naive cells, over 85% of TCR sequences were seen only once. Gini index rose across naive, CM, EM and EMRA in CD4 and CD8. Especially in CD8 cells, naive repertoires contained a few larger clonotypes, possibly CD45RA-re-expressing memory cells.

This receptor was identified in a human donor in good health. Sequenced sample: naive CD4+ T cells from blood. The chain employs TRBV12-3 or TRBV12-4 and TRBJ2-2; no definite D call. The CDR3 DNA follows: TGTGCCAGCAGTTTACGGCTAAACACCGGGGAGCTGTTTTTT. Its protein product is CASSLRLNTGELFF.